Listed here is a single TCR beta chain. As yet, its antigen is unknown. This record belongs to a study of shared clonotypes between healthy human individuals. Turning to the study itself: Donors had three CD4 naive, three CD4 memory, two CD8 naive and one CD8 memory plate apiece.

A CD45RA+ naive subset and a CD45RA-negative memory subset were split from CD4+ cells. Study-wide findings and caveats: Clonotypes shared by all four donors outscored non-shared clonotypes in generation probability. Specimens sampled were limited to blood, with tissue repertoires likely differing.

Some clones are missing from TCRdb's copy, which holds only in-frame ones; the method was immunoSEQ multiplex PCR. The sample lists about 680,000 clones, less than 80% occurring once. The sequenced sample consisted of memory CD4+ T cells sorted from blood. Specified subset: CD45RA-negative fraction. This receptor was identified in a woman in her twenties or thirties in good health.

The CDR3 DNA follows: TGTGCCAGCAGCCAAGAGGGACAGGGCGGGGAGACCCAGTACTTC. Translation: CASSQEGQGGETQYF. The chain is built from TRBV4-2 and TRBJ2-5, with 9 bases lining up with TRBD1. Germline lookup yields CDR1 LGHNA and CDR2 YNFKEQ. V dropped 0 bases and J dropped 5; count of bases not matched to a gene: 4. The length of the CDR3 is 15 residues.